The 32 T cell receptor beta chains presented below share a single source sample, sequenced in a study of CD4 T cells in relation to SARS-CoV-2 and coronaviruses. Assay used: immunoSEQ multiplex PCR; TCRdb lists only in-frame clones, some missing. The data contain 25,000 to 30,000 clones, 73% of them seen just once; the ten biggest clones take up around a fifth. No antigen has been identified for these receptors. CD4+ T cells from unexposed donors were obtained before the COVID-19 pandemic (2011-2018). CD4+ T cells were isolated from the cells after 10 days of culture. The sequenced sample was CD4+ T cells from PBMCs, cultured in vitro. The receptors were sampled from a human donor in good health.

This clone was found once. The chain has TRBV6-6 and TRBJ2-2; D call uncertain. Trimming removed 4 bases from V and 0 bases from J, with 12 bases in between. This CDR3 contains 16 residues. Germline V gives CDR1 MNHNY, CDR2 SVGAGI (reference sequence). CDR3 bases: TGTGCCAGCAGTTCCCCCCGGCGGACGAACACCGGGGAGCTGTTTTTT. Its protein is CASSSPRRTNTGELFF.

The genes are TRBV5-1 and TRBJ2-7; 10 bases agree with TRBD1. The CDR3 extends over 14 amino acids. Unmatched junction bases numbered 7, after V lost 4 bases and J lost 6 bases. From germline, CDR1 is SGHRS and CDR2 YFSETQ. Written as DNA, the CDR3 is TGCGCCAGCAGCCTGGGACAGGGGACTGGCGAGCAGTACTTC. This gives the protein CASSLGQGTGEQYF.

The chain employs TRBV5-4 and TRBJ2-1, with TRBD1 as a possible D gene (5 bases). Trimming took off 4 bases at V and 4 bases at J, with 9 bases between the two ends. This CDR3 comprises 13 residues. CDR1 is SGHNT and CDR2 is YYREEE in the germline V gene (reference sequence). As DNA, the CDR3 is TGTGCCAGCAGCCCGACAGTTTACAATGAGCAGTTCTTC. Translated: CASSPTVYNEQFF.

This clone came up a few times. The rearrangement links TRBV28 to TRBJ1-5; the D gene is possibly TRBD1 (5 bases). V lost 8 bases and J 5 bases, leaving 19 bases between the germline ends. The CDR3 is 15 amino acids. Germline values: CDR1 MDHEN, CDR2 SYDVKM. The CDR3 bases are TGTGCCAGCGCCCCGGGAAGGGGTTCGCATCAGCCCCAGCATTTT. As protein: CASAPGRGSHQPQHF.

This sequence joins TRBV29-1 and TRBJ1-1; possibly TRBD1 for D (5 bases). Trimming took off 6 bases at V and 1 base at J, with 12 bases between the two ends. Germline CDR1 reads SQVTM; CDR2 reads ANQGSEA. The CDR3 sequence is 13 residues long. The DNA for the CDR3 is TGCAGCGTGGCCGGGACGGAGAACACTGAAGCTTTCTTT. The encoded protein is CSVAGTENTEAFF.

V and J are TRBV30 and TRBJ2-7; 8 bases line up with TRBD1. J lost 6 bases, V lost 4 bases, and 8 bases had no gene match. This CDR3 comprises 13 residues. Germline-derived CDR1 and CDR2 are GTSNPN and SVGIG (reference sequence). The CDR3 DNA is TGTGCCTGGACCCGGGGGACAGGTGGCGAGCAGTACTTC. This encodes CAWTRGTGGEQYF.

The chain couples TRBV9 to TRBJ1-4, with D unresolved. The CDR3 loop spans 16 amino acids. With 2 bases removed from V and 0 bases from J, the gap between germline ends came to 11 bases. Germline values: CDR1 SGDLS, CDR2 YYNGEE. The CDR3 sequence: CASSVGVQATNEKLFF. Written as DNA, the CDR3 is TGTGCCAGCAGCGTTGGGGTCCAGGCAACTAATGAAAAACTGTTTTTT. The full variable domain, completed using reference TRBV9 and TRBJ1-4, is DSGVTQTPKHLITATGQRVTLRCSPRSGDLSVYWYQQSLDQGLQFLIQYYNGEERAKGNILERFSAQQFPDLHSELNLSSLELGDSALYFCASSVGVQATNEKLFFGSGTQLSVL.

The chain links TRBV12-2 to TRBJ1-3; no DNA check was done on the table's D call, TRBD1. TRBV12-2 is labeled a pseudogene. There are 17 residues in the CDR3. The chain's CDR3 is CASRRFTDRESGNTIYF. The CDR3 nucleotides read TGTGCAAGTCGCCGATTTACGGACAGGGAAAGTGGAAACACCATATATTTT.

This clone came up a few times. V usage is TRBV5-4 and J usage is TRBJ2-5, with 7 positions matching TRBD2. There are 15 residues in the CDR3. Trimming removed 4 bases from V and 4 bases from J; junction bases left unmatched: 10. The germline V gene has CDR1 SGHNT and CDR2 YYREEE (reference sequence). In DNA, the CDR3 is TGTGCCAGCAGCAATCACCTTGCGGGAGTAGAGACCCAGTACTTC. As protein: CASSNHLAGVETQYF.

This sequence joins TRBV27 and TRBJ1-1, with D tentatively TRBD1 (6 bases). Trimming removed 6 bases at V and 1 base at J, with 12 bases between. The length of the CDR3 is 14 residues. Germline CDR1 and CDR2: MNHEY and SMNVEV (reference sequence). CDR3 protein: CASRMGQQNTEAFF. DNA of the CDR3: TGTGCCAGCAGGATGGGACAACAGAACACTGAAGCTTTCTTT.

This chain links TRBV29-1 with TRBJ2-7; D remains unclear. CDR1 is SQVTM, CDR2 ANQGSEA, per germline. V was clipped by 7 bases and J by 3 bases, with 13 bases between them. CDR3 length: 12 amino acids. For the CDR3, the DNA is TGCAGCGGTATGGGGTCCAGCTACGAGCAGTACTTC. This encodes CSGMGSSYEQYF.

The chain joins TRBV4-2 to TRBJ1-2, with TRBD1 matching over 8 bases. CDR1 LGHNA and CDR2 YNFKEQ come from the germline V gene. CDR3 length: 15 residues. The ends lost 3 bases at V and 6 bases at J; junction bases unmatched: 9. The CDR3 DNA sequence: TGTGCCAGCAGCCAGTATCTACAGGGGGTACATGGCTACACCTTC. Translation gives CASSQYLQGVHGYTF.

The chain's CDR3 is CASRSTGGVGGTEAFF. The DNA of the CDR3 is TGTGCCAGCAGAAGCACAGGGGGCGTAGGGGGTACTGAAGCTTTCTTT. This chain joins TRBV5-4 and TRBJ1-1, with 9 bases aligning to TRBD1. The CDR3 has 16 amino acids. The ends lost 5 bases at V and 5 bases at J; junction bases unmatched: 13. Germline V lookup: CDR1 SGHNT, CDR2 YYREEE (reference sequence).

V usage is TRBV11-2 and J usage is TRBJ2-2, with D hard to call. CDR1 and CDR2 from the germline V gene are SGHAT and FQNNGV. The CDR3 sequence is 15 residues long. V was trimmed by 3 bases and J by 0 bases, leaving 8 bases between them. The CDR3 region has the DNA TGTGCCAGCAGCTTCAGTACGACGAACACCGGGGAGCTGTTTTTT. Amino acid sequence: CASSFSTTNTGELFF.

J is TRBJ1-2 and V is TRBV6-5; 7 bases align to TRBD1. Germline V gene sequence: CDR1 MNHEY, CDR2 SVGAGI. Trimming took 11 bases from V and 8 from J; bases not matched to a gene: 20. CDR3 length: 15 residues. In nucleotides, the CDR3 is TGTGCCTCCACCCAGACCCCCGACAGGGTTGGAGGCTACACCTTC. Translation gives CASTQTPDRVGGYTF.

CDR3 protein: CASSLGSYRSNTGELFF. DNA of the CDR3: TGTGCCAGCAGCTTAGGATCCTACAGATCGAACACCGGGGAGCTGTTTTTT. V usage is TRBV7-2 and J usage is TRBJ2-2; D gene ambiguous. This CDR3 is 17 amino acids long. Germline-derived CDR1 and CDR2 are SGHTA and FQGNSA. The ends were cut back, 1 base at V and 0 bases at J, with 12 bases in the middle.

CDR3 sequence: CASSTTGGKQPQHF. The CDR3 nucleotides are TGTGCCAGTAGTACTACAGGGGGGAAACAGCCCCAGCATTTT. The chain couples TRBV19 to TRBJ1-5; 8 nucleotides line up with TRBD1. The CDR3 spans 14 residues. Germline-derived CDR1 and CDR2 are LNHDA and SQIVND (reference sequence). The junction had 6 bases not matched to a gene; V was cut back by 4 bases and J by 7 bases. Variable domain in full (rest from reference TRBV19 and TRBJ1-5): DGGITQSPKYLFRKEGQNVTLSCEQNLNHDAMYWYRQDPGQGLRLIYYSQIVNDFQKGDIAEGYSVSREKKESFPLTVTSAQKNPTAFYLCASSTTGGKQPQHFGDGTRLSIL.

The chain combines TRBV5-1 with TRBJ2-4; D unresolved. Trimming left V 0 bases short and J 0 bases short, with 4 bases between. Germline loops: CDR1 SGHRS, CDR2 YFSETQ. The CDR3 is made up of 14 amino acids. The chain's CDR3 is CASSLGLAKNIQYF. CDR3 DNA sequence: TGCGCCAGCAGCTTGGGCCTAGCCAAAAACATTCAGTACTTC.

This chain uses TRBV6-1 with TRBJ2-5; D remains unclear. Germline CDR1 reads MNHNS; CDR2 reads SASEGT. The CDR3 loop spans 15 amino acids. V lost 0 bases and J 1 base, leaving 9 bases between the germline ends. Here the CDR3 reads CASSEAGNLQETQYF. The CDR3 DNA reads TGTGCCAGCAGTGAAGCGGGGAACCTCCAAGAGACCCAGTACTTC.

The chain couples TRBV6-2 or TRBV6-3 to TRBJ1-1, with TRBD1 matching 7 bases. CDR1 is MNHEY and CDR2 is SVGEGT in the germline V gene. The CDR3 is made up of 14 amino acids. The V gene end was trimmed by 5 bases and the J gene end by 11 bases; junction bases not matched to a gene: 14. Here the CDR3 DNA reads TGTGCCAGCAGTGACGGACAGGTGGGAAGAGGGGCTTTCTTT. It specifies CASSDGQVGRGAFF.

This clone was picked up one time. This chain connects TRBV18 to TRBJ2-7, with 11 bases fitting TRBD2. V lost 4 bases to trimming and J lost 5 bases; unmatched junction nucleotides: 10. Germline CDR1 is KGHSH and CDR2 is LQKENI. This CDR3 is 16 amino acids long. As DNA, the CDR3 is TGTGCCAGCTCACTCACCGAGGCTAGCGGGAGGAACGAGCAGTACTTC. This codes for CASSLTEASGRNEQYF.

The V call is TRBV4-3, the J call TRBJ2-6; the D gene is possibly TRBD2 (8 bases). CDR1 and CDR2 from the germline V gene are LGHNA and YSLEER. The CDR3 has 18 amino acids. The V and J ends lost 3 bases and 0 bases respectively, with 15 bases between them. In DNA form, the CDR3 reads TGCGCCAGCAGCCACGGGAGGGACAGCATCTCTGGGGCCAACGTCCTGACTTTC. Its translation: CASSHGRDSISGANVLTF.

The chain employs TRBV4-3 and TRBJ2-7, with a possible D match to TRBD2 (5 bases). From germline, CDR1 is LGHNA and CDR2 YSLEER. The CDR3 is 15 residues long. V lost 3 bases, J lost 0 bases, and 12 bases lay in between. CDR3 amino acids: CASSHAAAGSYEQYF. For the CDR3, the DNA is TGCGCCAGCAGCCACGCCGCTGCGGGCTCCTACGAGCAGTACTTC.

In its sample, this clone was seen once. J is TRBJ1-2 and V is TRBV29-1; a weak D match, TRBD1 (6 bases). The CDR3 extends over 12 amino acids. CDR1 and CDR2 from the germline V gene are SQVTM and ANQGSEA. V was clipped by 4 bases and J by 4 bases, with 10 bases between them. The CDR3, as DNA: TGCAGCGTTGGGGAGGGGGGCTATGGCTACACCTTC. This sequence encodes CSVGEGGYGYTF. Together with reference TRBV29-1 and TRBJ1-2, the CDR3 gives the full variable domain: SAVISQKPSRDICQRGTSLTIQCQVDSQVTMMFWYRQQPGQSLTLIATANQGSEATYESGFVIDKFPISRPNLTFSTLTVSNMSPEDSSIYLCSVGEGGYGYTFGSGTRLTVV.

The chain combines TRBV18 with TRBJ2-3, with D perhaps matching TRBD2 (6 bases). CDR1 KGHSH and CDR2 LQKENI come from the germline V gene. This CDR3 spans 16 amino acids. Trimming cost V 5 bases and J 3 bases, with 18 bases left between them. DNA for the CDR3: TGTGCCAGCTCAGCCAGAGGACTGGGGGGTACAGATACGCAGTATTTT. It translates to CASSARGLGGTDTQYF.

The gene calls are TRBV5-6 and TRBJ1-2; 7 nucleotides agree with TRBD1. The germline V gene encodes CDR1 SGHDT and CDR2 YYEEEE. This CDR3 contains 14 residues. With V trimmed by 4 bases and J by 7 bases, 10 bases remained unmatched. The CDR3 coding sequence is TGTGCCAGCAGCCGGTACGACAGGGAGAGTGGCTACACCTTC. Translated, it gives CASSRYDRESGYTF.

The CDR3 spells CAWSVYRGLNTEAFF. DNA of the CDR3: TGTGCCTGGAGTGTATACAGGGGACTGAACACTGAAGCTTTCTTT. V is TRBV30 and J is TRBJ1-1; 7 bases align to TRBD1. The CDR3 loop spans 15 amino acids. With 0 bases clipped from V and 0 bases from J, the junction kept 4 bases outside the gene matches. Germline V lookup: CDR1 GTSNPN, CDR2 SVGIG (reference sequence).

The chain joins TRBV6-5 to TRBJ1-1; D is unresolved. CDR1 MNHEY and CDR2 SVGAGI come from the germline V gene. Trimming removed 2 bases at V and 8 bases at J, with 6 bases between. The CDR3 runs 11 residues. Here the CDR3 reads CASSYESEAFF. The CDR3 DNA sequence: TGTGCCAGCAGTTACGAGTCGGAAGCTTTCTTT.

This chain connects TRBV5-6 to TRBJ2-1; 9 bases agree with TRBD2. J was trimmed by 8 bases and V by 2 bases; bases with no gene match: 14. This CDR3 is built from 17 residues. Germline V lookup: CDR1 SGHDT, CDR2 YYEEEE. The CDR3 protein is CASSFFSGSASLHEQFF. DNA for the CDR3: TGTGCCAGCAGCTTCTTTAGCGGGAGCGCTAGTTTGCATGAGCAGTTCTTC.

V and J are TRBV5-1 and TRBJ1-2, with 7 positions matching TRBD1. Germline V lookup: CDR1 SGHRS, CDR2 YFSETQ. V was pared by 2 bases and J by 7 bases, with 11 bases of the junction left unmatched. The CDR3 loop spans 15 amino acids. The CDR3 coding sequence is TGCGCCAGCAGCTTCGCCCATTCGACAGGGTCTGGCTACACCTTC. Translating gives CASSFAHSTGSGYTF.

This clone was detected a few times. The V and J genes are TRBV11-2 and TRBJ1-1; 7 positions match TRBD1. The germline V gene encodes CDR1 SGHAT and CDR2 FQNNGV. The V gene end was trimmed by 0 bases and the J gene end by 0 bases; junction bases not matched to a gene: 4. The CDR3 loop spans 16 amino acids. CDR3 DNA sequence: TGTGCCAGCAGCTTAGAAGGACAGGCCCTGAACACTGAAGCTTTCTTT. Protein sequence: CASSLEGQALNTEAFF.

The genes are TRBV10-3 and TRBJ1-1; D uncertain. Germline CDR1 and CDR2: ENHRY and SYGVKD. The CDR3 extends over 15 amino acids. The V gene lost 4 bases and the J gene lost 0 bases, with 12 bases spanning the gap. CDR3 region: CAISARQLLNTEAFF. CDR3 bases: TGTGCCATCAGTGCCCGACAACTTTTGAACACTGAAGCTTTCTTT.